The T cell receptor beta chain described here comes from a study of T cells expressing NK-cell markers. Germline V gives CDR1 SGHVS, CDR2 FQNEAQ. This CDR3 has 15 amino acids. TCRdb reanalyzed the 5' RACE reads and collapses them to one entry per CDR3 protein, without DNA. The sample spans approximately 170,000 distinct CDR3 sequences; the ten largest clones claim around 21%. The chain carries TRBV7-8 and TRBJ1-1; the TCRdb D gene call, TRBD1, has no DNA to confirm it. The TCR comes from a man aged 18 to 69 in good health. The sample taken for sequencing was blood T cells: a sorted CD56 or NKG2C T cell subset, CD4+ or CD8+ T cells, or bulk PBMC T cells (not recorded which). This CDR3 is CASSLSRQGGTEAFF. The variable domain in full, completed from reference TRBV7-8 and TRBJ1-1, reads GAGVSQSPRYKVAKRGQDVALRCDPISGHVSLFWYQQALGQGPEFLTYFQNEAQLDKSGLPSDRFFAERPEGSVSTLKIQRTQQEDSAVYLCASSLSRQGGTEAFFGQGTRLTVV.